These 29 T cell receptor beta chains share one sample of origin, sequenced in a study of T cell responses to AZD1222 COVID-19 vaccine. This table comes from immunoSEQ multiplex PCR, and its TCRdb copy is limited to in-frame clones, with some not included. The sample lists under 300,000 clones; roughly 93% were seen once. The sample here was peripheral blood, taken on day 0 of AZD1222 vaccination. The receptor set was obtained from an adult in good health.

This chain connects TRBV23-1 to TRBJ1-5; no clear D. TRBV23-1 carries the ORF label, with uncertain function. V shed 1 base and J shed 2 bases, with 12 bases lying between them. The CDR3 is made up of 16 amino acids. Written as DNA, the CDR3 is TGCGCCAGCAGTCAATTGGGCCCCTGGGGCAATCAGCCCCAGCATTTT. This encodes CASSQLGPWGNQPQHF.

DNA for the CDR3: TGTGCCAGCAGCCAGGGTGTCGCCCCGGGTTACGAGCAGTACTTC. It is translated as CASSQGVAPGYEQYF. The rearrangement joins TRBV3-1 (or the pseudogene TRBV3-2) to TRBJ2-7, with D unclear. The CDR3 covers 15 residues. The V gene lost 3 bases and the J gene lost 4 bases, with 16 bases spanning the gap. Germline CDR1 LGHDT, CDR2 YNNKEL (reference sequence).

The DNA of the CDR3 is TGTGCCAGCAGGTTTCGGGAGTTGACAGATACGCAGTATTTT. Amino acid sequence: CASRFRELTDTQYF. This chain uses TRBV2 with TRBJ2-3, with D perhaps matching TRBD2 (6 bases). CDR1 is SNHLY, CDR2 FYNNEI, per germline. V dropped 6 bases and J dropped 3 bases, with 13 bases sitting between them. The CDR3 covers 14 residues. The full variable domain, rest sourced from reference TRBV2 and TRBJ2-3, is EPEVTQTPSHQVTQMGQEVILRCVPISNHLYFYWYRQILGQKVEFLVSFYNNEISEKSEIFDDQFSVERPDGSNFTLKIRSTKLEDSAMYFCASRFRELTDTQYFGPGTRLTVL.

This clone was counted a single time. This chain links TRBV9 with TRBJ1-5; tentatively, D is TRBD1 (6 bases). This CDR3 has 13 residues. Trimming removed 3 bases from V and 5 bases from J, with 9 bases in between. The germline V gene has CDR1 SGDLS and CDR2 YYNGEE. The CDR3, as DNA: TGTGCCAGCAGCGCGGGGGCGGATCAGCCCCAGCATTTT. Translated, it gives CASSAGADQPQHF. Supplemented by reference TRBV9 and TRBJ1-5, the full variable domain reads DSGVTQTPKHLITATGQRVTLRCSPRSGDLSVYWYQQSLDQGLQFLIQYYNGEERAKGNILERFSAQQFPDLHSELNLSSLELGDSALYFCASSAGADQPQHFGDGTRLSIL.

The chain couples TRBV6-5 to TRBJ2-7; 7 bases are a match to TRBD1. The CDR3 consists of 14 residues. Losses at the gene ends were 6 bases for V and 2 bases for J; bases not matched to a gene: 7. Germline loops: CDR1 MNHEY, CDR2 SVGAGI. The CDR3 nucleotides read TGTGCCAGCAGCCGAACGACAGGGCCCTACGAGCAGTACTTC. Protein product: CASSRTTGPYEQYF.

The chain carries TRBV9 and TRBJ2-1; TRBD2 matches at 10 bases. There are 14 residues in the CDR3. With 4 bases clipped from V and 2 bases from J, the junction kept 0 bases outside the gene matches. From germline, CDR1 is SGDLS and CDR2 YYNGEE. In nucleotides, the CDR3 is TGTGCCAGCAGCAGCGGGGGGGCCTACAATGAGCAGTTCTTC. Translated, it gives CASSSGGAYNEQFF.

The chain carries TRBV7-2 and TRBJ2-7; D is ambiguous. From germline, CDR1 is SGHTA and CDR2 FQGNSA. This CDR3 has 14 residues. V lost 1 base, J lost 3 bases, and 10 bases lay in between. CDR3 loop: CASSLDSAFYEQYF. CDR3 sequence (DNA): TGTGCCAGCAGCTTAGACAGTGCCTTCTACGAGCAGTACTTC.

The CDR3 region has the DNA TGTGCCAGCAGTCCCGGGGCAGGCGAGCAGTACTTC. Amino acids: CASSPGAGEQYF. The chain links TRBV25-1 to TRBJ2-7; perhaps D is TRBD1 or TRBD2 (5 bases each). CDR1 is MGHDK and CDR2 is SYGVNS in the germline V gene. The CDR3 loop spans 12 amino acids. V was cut by 5 bases and J by 6 bases, with 11 bases left in between.

The CDR3 loop is CASSSSNSRKYF. The CDR3 DNA follows: TGTGCCAGCTCCTCCTCTAACAGTCGGAAGTACTTC. V and J are TRBV3-1 (or the pseudogene TRBV3-2) and TRBJ2-5; D is uncertain. With 8 bases removed from V and 12 bases from J, the gap between germline ends came to 19 bases. Looked up from germline, CDR1 is LGHDT and CDR2 is YNNKEL (reference sequence). The CDR3 is 12 residues long.

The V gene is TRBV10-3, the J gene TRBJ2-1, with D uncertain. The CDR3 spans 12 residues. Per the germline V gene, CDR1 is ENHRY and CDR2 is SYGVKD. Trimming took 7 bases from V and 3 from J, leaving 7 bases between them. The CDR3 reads CAINKGYNEQFF. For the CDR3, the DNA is TGTGCCATCAACAAAGGCTACAATGAGCAGTTCTTC.

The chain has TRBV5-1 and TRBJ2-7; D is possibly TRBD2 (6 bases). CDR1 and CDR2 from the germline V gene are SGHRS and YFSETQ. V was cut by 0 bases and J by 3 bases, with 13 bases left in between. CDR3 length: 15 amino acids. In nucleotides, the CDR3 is TGCGCCAGCAGCTTGGGACGGGGGAGCTTCTACGAGCAGTACTTC. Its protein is CASSLGRGSFYEQYF.

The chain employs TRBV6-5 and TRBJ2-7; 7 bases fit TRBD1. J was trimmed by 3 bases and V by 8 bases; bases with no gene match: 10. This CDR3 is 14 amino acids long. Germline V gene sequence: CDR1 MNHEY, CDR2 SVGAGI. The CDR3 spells CASSTMTGIYEQYF. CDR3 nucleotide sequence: TGTGCCAGCTCGACAATGACAGGGATCTACGAGCAGTACTTC.

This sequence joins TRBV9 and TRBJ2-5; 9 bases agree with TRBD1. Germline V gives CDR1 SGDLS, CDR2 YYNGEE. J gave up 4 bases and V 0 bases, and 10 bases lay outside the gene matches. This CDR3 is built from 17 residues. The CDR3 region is CASSVGVIQGASETQYF. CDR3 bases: TGTGCCAGCAGCGTAGGCGTAATACAGGGGGCATCAGAGACCCAGTACTTC.

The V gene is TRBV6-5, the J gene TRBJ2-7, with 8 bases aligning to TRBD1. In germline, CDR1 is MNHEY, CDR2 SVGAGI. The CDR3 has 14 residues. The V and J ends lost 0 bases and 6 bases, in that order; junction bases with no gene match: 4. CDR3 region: CASSYSWTGREQYF. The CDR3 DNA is TGTGCCAGCAGTTACTCATGGACAGGGCGCGAGCAGTACTTC.

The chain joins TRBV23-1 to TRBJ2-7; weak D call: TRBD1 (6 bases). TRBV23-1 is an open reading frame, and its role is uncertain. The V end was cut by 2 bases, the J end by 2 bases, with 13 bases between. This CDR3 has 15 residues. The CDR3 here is CASSQSTDSPYEQYF. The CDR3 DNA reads TGCGCCAGCAGTCAAAGCACGGACAGTCCCTACGAGCAGTACTTC.

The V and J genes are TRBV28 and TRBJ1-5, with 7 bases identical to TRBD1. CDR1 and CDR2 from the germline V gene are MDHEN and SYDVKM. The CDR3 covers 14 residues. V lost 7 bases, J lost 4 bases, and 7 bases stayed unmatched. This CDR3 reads CASNPGQTNQPQHF. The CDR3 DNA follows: TGTGCCAGCAACCCGGGACAGACTAATCAGCCCCAGCATTTT.

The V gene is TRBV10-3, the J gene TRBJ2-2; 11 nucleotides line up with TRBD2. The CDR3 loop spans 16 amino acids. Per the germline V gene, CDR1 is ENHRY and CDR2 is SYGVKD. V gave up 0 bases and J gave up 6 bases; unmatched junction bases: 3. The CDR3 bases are TGTGCCATCAGTGAGTCGCAACTAGCGGGAGCCGGGGAGCTGTTTTTT. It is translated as CAISESQLAGAGELFF.

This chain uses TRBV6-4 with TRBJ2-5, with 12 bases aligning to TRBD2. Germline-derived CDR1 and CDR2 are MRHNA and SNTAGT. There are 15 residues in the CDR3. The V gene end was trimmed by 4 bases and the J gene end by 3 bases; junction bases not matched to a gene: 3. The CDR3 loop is CASSAPSGREETQYF. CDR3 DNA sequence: TGTGCCAGCAGTGCTCCTAGCGGGAGGGAAGAGACCCAGTACTTC.

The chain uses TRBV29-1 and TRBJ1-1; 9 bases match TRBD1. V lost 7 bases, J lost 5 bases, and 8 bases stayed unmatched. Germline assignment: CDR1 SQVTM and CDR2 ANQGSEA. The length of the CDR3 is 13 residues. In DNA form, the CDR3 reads TGCAGCGGGGAGGGACAGGGAGGGACTGAAGCTTTCTTT. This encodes CSGEGQGGTEAFF. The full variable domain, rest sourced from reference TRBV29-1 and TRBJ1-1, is SAVISQKPSRDICQRGTSLTIQCQVDSQVTMMFWYRQQPGQSLTLIATANQGSEATYESGFVIDKFPISRPNLTFSTLTVSNMSPEDSSIYLCSGEGQGGTEAFFGQGTRLTVV.

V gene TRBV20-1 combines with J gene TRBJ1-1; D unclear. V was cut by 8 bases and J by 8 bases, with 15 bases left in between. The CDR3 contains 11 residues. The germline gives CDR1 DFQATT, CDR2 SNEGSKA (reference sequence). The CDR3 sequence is CSIVEREEAFF. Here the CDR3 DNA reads TGCAGTATAGTCGAGCGGGAGGAAGCTTTCTTT.

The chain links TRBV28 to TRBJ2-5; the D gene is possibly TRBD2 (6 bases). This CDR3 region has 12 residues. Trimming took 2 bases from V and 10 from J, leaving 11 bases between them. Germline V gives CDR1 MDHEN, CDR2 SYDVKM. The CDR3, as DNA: TGTGCCAGCAGTTTAGTCCGGGACTGCCAGTACTTC. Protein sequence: CASSLVRDCQYF.

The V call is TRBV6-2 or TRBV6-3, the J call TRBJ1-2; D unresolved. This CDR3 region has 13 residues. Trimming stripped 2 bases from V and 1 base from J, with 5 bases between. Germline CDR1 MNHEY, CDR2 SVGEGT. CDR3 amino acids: CASSYGDNYGYTF. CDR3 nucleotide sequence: TGTGCCAGCAGTTACGGCGATAACTATGGCTACACCTTC.

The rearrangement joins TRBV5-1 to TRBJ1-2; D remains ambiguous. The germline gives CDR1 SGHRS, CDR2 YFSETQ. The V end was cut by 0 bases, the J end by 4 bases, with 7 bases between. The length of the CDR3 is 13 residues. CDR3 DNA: TGCGCCAGCAGCTTGGACAGAACCTATGGCTACACCTTC. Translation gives CASSLDRTYGYTF.

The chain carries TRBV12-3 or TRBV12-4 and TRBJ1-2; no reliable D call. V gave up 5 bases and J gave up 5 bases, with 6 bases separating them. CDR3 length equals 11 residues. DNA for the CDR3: TGTGCCAGCAGTAGGGTGTATGGCTACACCTTC. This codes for CASSRVYGYTF.

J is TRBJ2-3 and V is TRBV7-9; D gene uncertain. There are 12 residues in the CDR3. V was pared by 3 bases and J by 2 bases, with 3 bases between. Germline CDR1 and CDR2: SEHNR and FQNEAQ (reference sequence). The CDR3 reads CASSFYTDTQYF. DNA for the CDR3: TGTGCCAGCAGCTTCTACACAGATACGCAGTATTTT.

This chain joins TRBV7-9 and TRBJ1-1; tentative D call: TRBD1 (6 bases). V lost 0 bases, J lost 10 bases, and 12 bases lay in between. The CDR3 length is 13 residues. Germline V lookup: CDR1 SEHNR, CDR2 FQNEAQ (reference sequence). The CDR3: CASSLATGAGAFF. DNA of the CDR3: TGTGCCAGCAGCTTAGCTACGGGGGCGGGAGCTTTCTTT. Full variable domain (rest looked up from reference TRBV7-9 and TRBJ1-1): DTGVSQNPRHKITKRGQNVTFRCDPISEHNRLYWYRQTLGQGPEFLTYFQNEAQLEKSRLLSDRFSAERPKGSFSTLEIQRTEQGDSAMYLCASSLATGAGAFFGQGTRLTVV.

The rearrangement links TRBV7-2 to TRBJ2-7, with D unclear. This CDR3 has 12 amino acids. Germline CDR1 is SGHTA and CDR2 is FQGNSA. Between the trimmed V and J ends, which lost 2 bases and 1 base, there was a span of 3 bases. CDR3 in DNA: TGTGCCAGCAGCTTAATGTCCTACGAGCAGTACTTC. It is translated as CASSLMSYEQYF.

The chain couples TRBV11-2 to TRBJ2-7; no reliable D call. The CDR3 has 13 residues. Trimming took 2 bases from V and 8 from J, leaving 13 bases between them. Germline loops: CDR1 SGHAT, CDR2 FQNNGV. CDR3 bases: TGTGCCAGCAGCTTAATGGCCCCCCAGCAGCAGTACTTC. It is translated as CASSLMAPQQQYF.

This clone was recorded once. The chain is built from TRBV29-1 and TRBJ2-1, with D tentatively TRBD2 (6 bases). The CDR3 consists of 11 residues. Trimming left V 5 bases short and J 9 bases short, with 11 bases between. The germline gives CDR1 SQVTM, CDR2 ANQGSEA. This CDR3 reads CSVRLDFEQFF. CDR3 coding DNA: TGCAGCGTTCGACTAGATTTTGAGCAGTTCTTC.